The 32 T cell receptor beta chains below were found in one sample sequenced in a study of CD8 T cells in ankylosing spondylitis. TCRdb independently ran MiXCR on the 5' RACE reads; one entry per CDR3 protein. The sample shows around 39,000 distinct CDR3 sequences, approximately 15% of them seen only once. Sequenced sample: blood. All receptors derive from a male donor with ankylosing spondylitis or in good health (not recorded which).

The chain employs TRBV6-5 and TRBJ1-4; D call uncertain. The germline V gene encodes CDR1 MNHEY and CDR2 SVGAGI. This CDR3 spans 14 amino acids. V was pared by 5 bases and J by 2 bases, with 9 bases between. CDR3 sequence reads: CASSGMETNEKLFF. The CDR3 nucleotides read TGTGCCAGCAGTGGGATGGAGACTAATGAAAAACTGTTTTTT.

V and J are TRBV29-1 and TRBJ2-2; 7 nucleotides line up with TRBD1. Germline loops: CDR1 SQVTM, CDR2 ANQGSEA. With 3 bases clipped from V and 0 bases from J, the junction kept 4 bases outside the gene matches. This CDR3 has 15 amino acids. The chain's CDR3 is CSVDRQGTNTGELFF. DNA for the CDR3: TGCAGCGTTGATAGACAGGGTACGAACACCGGGGAGCTGTTTTTT.

The rearrangement uses TRBV28 and TRBJ1-4, with 9 bases lining up with TRBD1. Germline-derived CDR1 and CDR2 are MDHEN and SYDVKM. The CDR3 is made up of 14 amino acids. V shed 6 bases and J 8 bases; nucleotides not matched to a gene: 7. In nucleotides, the CDR3 is TGTGCCAGCAGGGAACAGGGGGCTGCCGAAAAACTGTTTTTT. It codes for CASREQGAAEKLFF.

The genes are TRBV5-1 and TRBJ2-1, with TRBD1 matching 7 bases. This CDR3 has 15 amino acids. Germline V gene sequence: CDR1 SGHRS, CDR2 YFSETQ. V was clipped by 7 bases and J by 3 bases; unmatched bases: 10. The CDR3 spells CASSLHRGSYNEQFF. DNA of the CDR3: TGCGCCAGCTCCCTACACAGGGGAAGCTACAATGAGCAGTTCTTC.

The chain employs TRBV7-7 and TRBJ2-1; D may be TRBD1 or TRBD2 (5 bases each). Germline V gene lookup returns CDR1 SSHAT and CDR2 FNYEAQ (reference sequence). V gave up 1 base and J gave up 6 bases, with 10 bases separating them. The CDR3 sequence is 14 residues long. This CDR3 is CASSLGDGFNEQFF. The CDR3 nucleotides read TGTGCCAGCAGCTTAGGGGACGGCTTCAATGAGCAGTTCTTC. Combining the CDR3 with reference TRBV7-7 and TRBJ2-1 gives the whole variable domain GAGVSQSPRYKVTKRGQDVTLRCDPISSHATLYWYQQALGQGPEFLTYFNYEAQPDKSGLPSDRFSAERPEGSISTLTIQRTEQRDSAMYRCASSLGDGFNEQFFGPGTRLTVL.

The rearrangement joins TRBV12-3 or TRBV12-4 to TRBJ1-4; 7 bases are shared with TRBD1. The CDR3 loop spans 14 amino acids. Trimming cost V 10 bases and J 8 bases; bases outside gene matches: 13. The CDR3, as DNA: TGTGCCACAGGAGCGACAGGGCGAGGAGAAAAACTGTTTTTT. It yields the protein CATGATGRGEKLFF.

The J gene is TRBJ2-3, the V gene TRBV7-8, with 7 bases fitting TRBD1. The germline V gene encodes CDR1 SGHVS and CDR2 FQNEAQ. V trimming: 2 bases; J trimming: 2 bases; junction bases outside the gene matches: 4. The CDR3 is made up of 15 amino acids. Here the CDR3 DNA reads TGTGCCAGCAGCTTACCCACAGGGGACACAGATACGCAGTATTTT. Translating it yields CASSLPTGDTDTQYF.

This chain joins TRBV20-1 and TRBJ2-5; D not certain. The CDR3 is 11 amino acids. Germline assignment: CDR1 DFQATT and CDR2 SNEGSKA (reference sequence). V gave up 5 bases and J gave up 4 bases, with 8 bases separating them. DNA for the CDR3: TGCAGTGCTCCGTCCCCAGAGACCCAGTACTTC. Protein: CSAPSPETQYF.

The table lists this clonotype with a few counts. The chain carries TRBV10-3 and TRBJ2-1; a weak D match, TRBD2 (5 bases). Trimming stripped 9 bases from V and 8 bases from J, with 8 bases between. Looked up from germline, CDR1 is ENHRY and CDR2 is SYGVKD. The CDR3 has 10 amino acids. The CDR3 loop reads CAMGEHEQFF. CDR3 bases: TGTGCCATGGGAGAACATGAGCAGTTCTTC.

This clonotype was observed a few times. This CDR3 reads CSAEWARGSYNEQFF. The CDR3 nucleotides are TGCAGTGCGGAATGGGCTAGGGGTTCCTACAATGAGCAGTTCTTC. J is TRBJ2-1 and V is TRBV20-1; perhaps TRBD1 as D (5 bases). Germline V gene lookup returns CDR1 DFQATT and CDR2 SNEGSKA (reference sequence). This CDR3 is 15 amino acids long. V lost 6 bases and J 1 base, leaving 16 bases between the germline ends.

CDR3 nucleotides: TGTGCCAGCAGCTCCGGACGGTCCGCCGGGACAGATACGCAGTATTTT. It translates to CASSSGRSAGTDTQYF. The rearrangement joins TRBV7-7 to TRBJ2-3; D ambiguous. V was clipped by 4 bases and J by 3 bases, with 17 bases between them. From germline, CDR1 is SSHAT and CDR2 FNYEAQ (reference sequence). The length of the CDR3 is 16 residues.

The rearrangement links TRBV3-1 to TRBJ1-5; TRBD1 might be the D (6 bases). The length of the CDR3 is 14 residues. V shed 3 bases and J shed 8 bases, with 14 bases lying between them. Germline V gene data show CDR1 as LGHDT and CDR2 as YNNKEL (reference sequence). CDR3 sequence: CASSQGQGREPQHF. The CDR3, as DNA: TGTGCCAGCAGCCAGGGGCAGGGGAGAGAGCCCCAGCATTTT.

A few counts support this clonotype. This sequence joins TRBV20-1 and TRBJ1-4; possibly TRBD1 for D (5 bases). In germline, CDR1 is DFQATT, CDR2 SNEGSKA (reference sequence). V lost 3 bases and J 5 bases, leaving 10 bases between the germline ends. CDR3 length: 13 amino acids. The chain's CDR3 is CSARGPGNEKLFF. In DNA, the CDR3 is TGCAGTGCTAGGGGACCTGGGAATGAAAAACTGTTTTTT.

The chain joins TRBV20-1 to TRBJ2-3, with D perhaps assigned TRBD1 or TRBD2 (5 bases each). This CDR3 has 14 residues. Trimming cost V 5 bases and J 5 bases, with 17 bases left between them. Per germline, CDR1 DFQATT and CDR2 SNEGSKA (reference sequence). This CDR3 is CSAGGSGWRDTQYF. CDR3 coding DNA: TGCAGTGCTGGAGGATCAGGGTGGCGAGATACGCAGTATTTT.

This clonotype showed up just a few times. The chain links TRBV6-5 to TRBJ1-6; 8 nucleotides line up with TRBD1. There are 15 residues in the CDR3. Losses at the gene ends were 4 bases for V and 9 bases for J; bases not matched to a gene: 8. The V gene's germline CDR1 is MNHEY and CDR2 SVGAGI. Here the CDR3 DNA reads TGTGCCAGCAGTTCGGGACAGGAGCGGGGTTCACCCCTCCACTTT. Translation: CASSSGQERGSPLHF.

V and J are TRBV7-2 and TRBJ2-3; unclear D gene. The germline V and J ends were trimmed by 1 base and 0 bases, with 11 bases remaining between them. This CDR3 region has 16 residues. The germline gives CDR1 SGHTA, CDR2 FQGNSA. The DNA of the CDR3 is TGTGCCAGCAGCTTAGGGTTTACGGTCAGCACAGATACGCAGTATTTT. Amino acid sequence: CASSLGFTVSTDTQYF.

This clonotype was observed a few times. The chain uses TRBV5-1 and TRBJ1-4; 9 bases agree with TRBD1. Germline lookup yields CDR1 SGHRS and CDR2 YFSETQ. Trimming at V came to 0 bases and at J to 8 bases, leaving 5 bases not matched to a gene. The CDR3 consists of 15 residues. The CDR3 nucleotides are TGCGCCAGCAGCTTGGAGGGGACAGGGAACGAAAAACTGTTTTTT. This codes for CASSLEGTGNEKLFF. The variable domain in full, with the rest retrieved from reference TRBV5-1 and TRBJ1-4, is KAGVTQTPRYLIKTRGQQVTLSCSPISGHRSVSWYQQTPGQGLQFLFEYFSETQRNKGNFPGRFSGRQFSNSRSEMNVSTLELGDSALYLCASSLEGTGNEKLFFGSGTQLSVL.

The chain combines TRBV30 with TRBJ2-1, with no clear D. The CDR3 sequence is 11 residues long. V lost 1 base, J lost 5 bases, and 3 bases lay in between. In germline, CDR1 is GTSNPN, CDR2 SVGIG (reference sequence). The CDR3 region is CAWSANNEQFF. The CDR3 DNA reads as TGTGCCTGGAGTGCCAACAATGAGCAGTTCTTC.

This clonotype was observed a few times. The chain carries TRBV12-3 or TRBV12-4 and TRBJ2-1; D is unclear. The V gene lost 3 bases and the J gene lost 15 bases, with 15 bases spanning the gap. This CDR3 spans 12 amino acids. The CDR3 loop reads CASSFLRSYRFF. As DNA, the CDR3 is TGTGCCAGCAGTTTTCTGCGGTCCTACCGGTTCTTC.

The gene calls are TRBV25-1 and TRBJ2-1; the match to TRBD1 covers 9 bases. This CDR3 contains 16 residues. J lost 1 base, V lost 1 base, and 2 bases had no gene match. Germline V CDR1 and CDR2: MGHDK, SYGVNS. CDR3 in DNA: TGTGCCAGCAGTGAATGGGGGACAGGGTCCTACAATGAGCAGTTCTTC. Translated, it gives CASSEWGTGSYNEQFF. Full variable domain (outside the CDR3, taken from reference TRBV25-1 and TRBJ2-1): EADIYQTPRYLVIGTGKKITLECSQTMGHDKMYWYQQDPGMELHLIHYSYGVNSTEKGDLSSESTVSRIRTEHFPLTLESARPSHTSQYLCASSEWGTGSYNEQFFGPGTRLTVL.

This chain joins TRBV19 and TRBJ1-1; D not certain. Germline CDR1 LNHDA, CDR2 SQIVND (reference sequence). The V end was cut by 7 bases, the J end by 4 bases, with 13 bases between. This CDR3 is 13 amino acids long. In nucleotides, the CDR3 is TGTGCCAGTATGTGGGGTCTGGGCACTGAAGCTTTCTTT. This gives the protein CASMWGLGTEAFF.

This chain links TRBV11-3 with TRBJ2-3; no clear D. The ends were cut back, 0 bases at V and 5 bases at J, with 12 bases in the middle. The CDR3 sequence is 15 residues long. Germline V gene data show CDR1 as SGHNT and CDR2 as YENEEA. CDR3 sequence: CASSLDRWAEDTQYF. For the CDR3, the DNA is TGTGCCAGCAGCTTAGATCGTTGGGCTGAAGATACGCAGTATTTT.

The chain carries TRBV6-5 and TRBJ2-3; unclear D gene. V dropped 2 bases and J dropped 1 base, with 7 bases sitting between them. Germline V gene sequence: CDR1 MNHEY, CDR2 SVGAGI. This CDR3 spans 14 amino acids. The CDR3 protein is CASSYNQRTDTQYF. CDR3 sequence (DNA): TGTGCCAGCAGTTACAACCAACGCACAGATACGCAGTATTTT.

This clonotype has a handful of counts. V is TRBV7-9 and J is TRBJ2-1; weak D call: TRBD2 (5 bases). Trimming cost V 2 bases and J 7 bases, with 15 bases left between them. CDR1 SEHNR and CDR2 FQNEAQ come from the germline V gene (reference sequence). The CDR3 totals 15 residues. This chain's CDR3 is CASSLQAAPMNEQFF. CDR3 nucleotides: TGTGCCAGCAGCTTACAAGCGGCCCCTATGAATGAGCAGTTCTTC. The full variable domain, rest sourced from reference TRBV7-9 and TRBJ2-1, is DTGVSQNPRHKITKRGQNVTFRCDPISEHNRLYWYRQTLGQGPEFLTYFQNEAQLEKSRLLSDRFSAERPKGSFSTLEIQRTEQGDSAMYLCASSLQAAPMNEQFFGPGTRLTVL.

This clonotype was seen only a few times. The chain recombines TRBV20-1 with TRBJ2-1, with D perhaps matching TRBD2 (5 bases). This CDR3 comprises 17 residues. V was cut by 0 bases and J by 0 bases, with 15 bases left in between. CDR1 DFQATT and CDR2 SNEGSKA come from the germline V gene (reference sequence). CDR3 in amino acids: CSARDPSGGLSYNEQFF. CDR3 DNA: TGCAGTGCTAGAGACCCATCAGGCGGGCTCTCCTACAATGAGCAGTTCTTC.

This CDR3 reads CSVESGRAKNIQYF. The CDR3 nucleotides are TGCAGCGTTGAAAGCGGGCGGGCCAAAAACATTCAGTACTTC. The chain has TRBV29-1 and TRBJ2-4, with D maybe TRBD2 (6 bases). Germline CDR1 reads SQVTM; CDR2 reads ANQGSEA. V gave up 2 bases and J gave up 1 base, with 9 bases separating them. This CDR3 contains 14 residues.

The chain joins TRBV24-1 to TRBJ2-7, with TRBD1 as a possible D gene (5 bases). V lost 6 bases, J lost 2 bases, and 13 bases lay in between. The CDR3 has 14 residues. CDR1 is KGHDR and CDR2 is SFDVKD in the germline V gene. Here the CDR3 DNA reads TGTGCCACCAGTCGAGCGTCAGGGACCTACGAGCAGTACTTC. Protein product: CATSRASGTYEQYF.

The CDR3 sequence is CASSFGTGSETQYF. The CDR3 DNA is TGTGCCAGCAGCTTCGGGACAGGGAGCGAGACCCAGTACTTC. The chain uses TRBV12-3 or TRBV12-4 and TRBJ2-5, with 9 nucleotides matching TRBD1. Losses at the gene ends were 6 bases for V and 5 bases for J; bases not matched to a gene: 7. The CDR3 sequence is 14 residues long.

This clonotype was counted a few times. V gene TRBV4-2 combines with J gene TRBJ1-2; no definite D call. Germline V CDR1 and CDR2: LGHNA, YNFKEQ. The CDR3 has 16 residues. V lost 1 base, J lost 3 bases, and 15 bases lay in between. CDR3 sequence reads: CASSQGLGGFHYGYTF. The CDR3 nucleotides read TGTGCCAGCAGCCAAGGATTGGGTGGTTTTCACTATGGCTACACCTTC.

This clonotype came up a few times. CDR3 coding DNA: TGCAGCGTTGCACCATACAATGAGCAGTTCTTC. Translating gives CSVAPYNEQFF. The chain uses TRBV29-1 and TRBJ2-1, with D unresolved. The CDR3 contains 11 residues. Germline V gives CDR1 SQVTM, CDR2 ANQGSEA. V lost 4 bases, J lost 4 bases, and 5 bases lay in between.

At least ten counts were recorded for this clonotype. The chain uses TRBV24-1 and TRBJ2-2; the D call may be TRBD1 or TRBD2 (5 bases each). Trimming cost V 4 bases and J 3 bases, with 11 bases left between them. This CDR3 is 15 amino acids long. Germline V gene lookup returns CDR1 KGHDR and CDR2 SFDVKD. CDR3 sequence reads: CATSDRGTDTGELFF. The CDR3 nucleotides are TGTGCCACCAGTGACCGAGGGACGGACACCGGGGAGCTGTTTTTT.

The chain is built from TRBV28 and TRBJ2-1; 12 bases align to TRBD2. Germline V gene sequence: CDR1 MDHEN, CDR2 SYDVKM. This CDR3 spans 15 amino acids. Losses at the gene ends were 6 bases for V and 7 bases for J; bases not matched to a gene: 7. CDR3 sequence: CASRLTSGRENEQFF. In DNA form, the CDR3 reads TGTGCCAGCAGGCTGACTAGCGGGAGAGAAAATGAGCAGTTCTTC.